What follows are 5 T cell receptor beta chains derived from one specimen sequenced in a study of vaccination effects on CD4 cells after COVID-19. The data were produced by immunoSEQ multiplex PCR, yet TCRdb's version contains in-frame clones alone and is incomplete. Here the sample spans roughly 27,000 clones, 83% being singletons. These receptors lack a known antigen. Within the ViraFEST assay, antigen-specific CD4+ T cells underwent expansion with viral peptide pools prior to sequencing. Subsequent to 10 days of culture, CD4+ T cells were isolated. All participants had two doses of either the BNT162b2 or mRNA-1273 vaccine. The sample here was CD4+ T cells from PBMCs cultured with HCoV-NL63 spike peptides, taken after COVID-19 vaccination. Source of these receptors: a human donor who received a COVID-19 vaccine. Some clones in this sample may be carry-over from other donors' samples.

The V gene is TRBV30, the J gene TRBJ1-1; weak D call: TRBD1 (6 bases). The CDR3 covers 14 residues. Trimming shortened V by 0 bases and J by 2 bases, and 10 bases separated the two germline ends. Germline CDR1 reads GTSNPN; CDR2 reads SVGIG (reference sequence). Written as DNA, the CDR3 is TGTGCCTGGAGTGTACTCAGGGGAAACACTGAAGCTTTCTTT. It codes for CAWSVLRGNTEAFF.

This chain joins TRBV7-9 and TRBJ1-1; D is unclear. V lost 5 bases and J lost 4, with 11 bases in between. This CDR3 comprises 13 residues. Germline V gene data show CDR1 as SEHNR and CDR2 as FQNEAQ (reference sequence). The CDR3 sequence is CASSGGRFTEAFF. CDR3 in DNA: TGTGCCAGCAGCGGAGGACGGTTCACTGAAGCTTTCTTT.

V and J are TRBV4-1 and TRBJ1-2, with 9 bases fitting TRBD1. V was clipped by 0 bases and J by 8 bases; unmatched bases: 13. Germline V lookup: CDR1 MGHRA, CDR2 YSYEKL. This CDR3 comprises 17 residues. The DNA for the CDR3 is TGCGCCAGCAGCCAAGAAGGGACAGGGTTTTTAGTTGGAGGCTACACCTTC. It translates to CASSQEGTGFLVGGYTF.

The gene calls are TRBV7-7 and TRBJ1-4; D is ambiguous. V shed 1 base and J shed 3 bases, with 3 bases lying between them. This CDR3 spans 13 amino acids. Germline assignment: CDR1 SSHAT and CDR2 FNYEAQ (reference sequence). The CDR3 nucleotides read TGTGCCAGCAGCTTAGTAGCTAATGAAAAACTGTTTTTT. Its translation is CASSLVANEKLFF.

The chain combines TRBV7-6 with TRBJ1-3, with no clear D. Trimming removed 4 bases at V and 0 bases at J, with 10 bases between. Germline CDR1 reads SGHVS; CDR2 reads FNYEAQ. The CDR3 sequence is 15 residues long. CDR3 amino acids: CASSSQRFSGNTIYF. CDR3 nucleotide sequence: TGTGCCAGCAGCTCACAAAGGTTCTCTGGAAACACCATATATTTT.